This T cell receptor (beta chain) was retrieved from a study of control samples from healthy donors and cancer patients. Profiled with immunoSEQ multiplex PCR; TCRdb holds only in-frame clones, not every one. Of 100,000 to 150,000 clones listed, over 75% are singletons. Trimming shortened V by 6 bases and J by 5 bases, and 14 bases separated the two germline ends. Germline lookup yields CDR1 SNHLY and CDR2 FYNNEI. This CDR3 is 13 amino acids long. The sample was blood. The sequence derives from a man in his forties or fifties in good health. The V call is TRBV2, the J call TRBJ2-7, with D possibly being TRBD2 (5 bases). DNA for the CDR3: TGTGCCAGCAGGGCCGGGGTCCTTGACGAGCAGTACTTC. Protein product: CASRAGVLDEQYF.